This is a list of T cell receptor beta chains from one sample in a study of T-cell reconstitution after alpha-beta-depleted transplantation in children. TCRdb passed the PCR reads through MiXCR, listing each CDR3 protein once. Found here are hundreds of thousands of distinct CDR3 sequences, approximately 30% of them singletons; the top ten hold around 2.3%. The sequencing here drew on PBMCs from the stem cell graft donor, taken from the stem cell graft. These receptors all stem from a human donor who donated a stem cell graft to a child with aplastic anemia. CDR3s include the opening cysteine and the closing phenylalanine or tryptophan. Each record gives: V gene, J gene, clone size, D gene, CDR3 protein, CDR3 DNA. The D gene is left open where the match is weak. Only some rows state a clone size, as once, few, many or a class for expanded clones.

>TRBV10-3|TRBJ2-2|once|-
CAISDLLPKNTGELFF
TGTGCCATCAGTGATTTACTACCTAAGAACACCGGGGAGCTGTTTTTT
>TRBV20-1|TRBJ2-4|-|-
CSAHGQLAKNIQYF
TGCAGTGCGCATGGACAGCTAGCCAAAAACATTCAGTACTTC
>TRBV5-5|TRBJ2-1|-|-
CASTITTDSYNEQFF
TGTGCCAGCACCATTACGACAGACTCCTACAATGAGCAGTTCTTC
>TRBV6-2/TRBV6-3|TRBJ1-1|few|TRBD1
CASGDRRNTEAFF
TGTGCCAGCGGGGACAGGCGGAACACTGAAGCTTTCTTT
>TRBV18|TRBJ2-2|many|-
CASSPPRGNTGELFF
TGTGCCAGCTCACCACCGAGGGGGAACACCGGGGAGCTGTTTTTT
>TRBV5-1|TRBJ2-3|-|TRBD2
CASSITTSAGTDTQYF
TGCGCCAGCAGCATAACGACTAGCGCCGGCACAGATACGCAGTATTTT
>TRBV6-1|TRBJ1-4|-|-
CASTRGIPAPQNEKLFF
TGTGCCAGCACGAGGGGAATACCAGCGCCCCAGAATGAAAAACTGTTTTTT
>TRBV20-1|TRBJ1-6|few|TRBD1
CSAGRDRDLPLHF
TGCAGTGCTGGTCGGGACAGGGATTTACCCCTCCACTTT
>TRBV28|TRBJ1-5|many|-
CASSSEVFNQPQHF
TGTGCCAGCAGTTCGGAGGTCTTCAATCAGCCCCAGCATTTT
>TRBV4-3|TRBJ2-1|few|-
CASSQTGTTLEVF
TGCGCCAGCAGCCAAACCGGGACCACCCTGGAAGTGTTC
>TRBV20-1|TRBJ2-1|-|TRBD2
CSARASGRWNNEQFF
TGCAGTGCTAGGGCCAGCGGGAGGTGGAACAATGAGCAGTTCTTC
>TRBV30|TRBJ1-1|few|TRBD1
CAWSRGQTTEAFF
TGTGCCTGGAGTCGGGGACAGACGACTGAAGCTTTCTTT
>TRBV5-5|TRBJ2-2|-|-
CASSEIPGGPGELFF
TGTGCCAGCAGCGAAATCCCGGGCGGACCCGGGGAGCTGTTTTTT
>TRBV11-2|TRBJ2-1|few|-
CASSLDGKSEPYNEQFF
TGTGCCAGCAGCTTAGATGGTAAAAGCGAGCCCTACAATGAGCAGTTCTTC
>TRBV12-3/TRBV12-4|TRBJ2-5|-|TRBD2
CASSTTTSGRGSYF
TGTGCCAGCAGCACAACAACTAGCGGGAGAGGTAGTTACTTC
>TRBV6-5|TRBJ2-1|-|-
CASSYHGSHSYNEQFF
TGTGCCAGCAGTTACCATGGGTCCCACTCCTACAATGAGCAGTTCTTC
>TRBV30|TRBJ1-3|-|-
CAGGLSSGNTIYF
TGTGCCGGGGGTTTAAGCTCCGGAAACACCATATATTTT
>TRBV15|TRBJ2-3|few|-
CATSSGEFGTQYF
TGTGCCACCAGCAGTGGCGAATTTGGTACGCAGTATTTT
>TRBV25-1|TRBJ2-5|few|-
CASSLQGGPPQETQYF
TGTGCCAGCAGTCTACAGGGAGGACCTCCCCAAGAGACCCAGTACTTC
>TRBV20-1|TRBJ1-1|few|TRBD1
CSAAPTGVTAEAFF
TGCAGTGCGGCACCGACAGGGGTTACGGCAGAAGCTTTCTTT
>TRBV29-1|TRBJ2-6|few|TRBD1
CSVSGTGAGANVLTF
TGCAGCGTCTCCGGGACAGGGGCCGGGGCCAACGTCCTGACTTTC
>TRBV14|TRBJ1-2|-|-
CASRRSGYGYTF
TGTGCCAGCAGAAGGAGTGGCTATGGCTACACCTTC
>TRBV6-2/TRBV6-3|TRBJ2-1|-|TRBD1
CASTKLRTGTNEQFF
TGTGCCAGCACCAAACTCAGGACAGGGACCAATGAGCAGTTCTTC
>TRBV6-1|TRBJ1-1|few|TRBD1
CASRLSYRGSTEAFF
TGTGCCAGCAGACTCTCTTACAGGGGATCCACTGAAGCTTTCTTT
>TRBV19|TRBJ2-1|-|TRBD1
CASRTGLGNEQFF
TGTGCCAGTAGGACAGGGCTGGGCAATGAGCAGTTCTTC
>TRBV5-6|TRBJ2-3|-|-
CASSLGTGATALDTQYF
TGTGCCAGCAGCTTGGGGACCGGGGCCACGGCGTTGGATACGCAGTATTTT
>TRBV25-1|TRBJ1-4|-|-
CAGSAEDSRGKLFF
TGTGCCGGCAGTGCGGAGGACAGTAGGGGAAAACTGTTTTTT
>TRBV7-2|TRBJ2-7|few|-
CASSPTSWEQYF
TGTGCCAGCAGCCCAACGTCTTGGGAGCAGTACTTC
>TRBV19|TRBJ2-3|few|-
CASSIRGVSTDTQYF
TGTGCCAGTAGTATCAGGGGGGTGAGCACAGATACGCAGTATTTT
>TRBV5-1|TRBJ1-2|few|-
CASSLAGRSYGYTF
TGCGCCAGCAGCTTGGCCGGACGTTCCTATGGCTACACCTTC
>TRBV5-5|TRBJ1-1|few|-
CASSFEELGSVTGAFF
TGTGCCAGCAGCTTTGAAGAATTGGGAAGCGTTACTGGGGCTTTCTTT
>TRBV27|TRBJ1-2|-|-
CASSSDSSNYGYTF
TGTGCCAGCAGTTCGGACAGCAGCAACTATGGCTACACCTTC
>TRBV20-1|TRBJ1-3|-|-
CSARTGRRNTIYF
TGCAGTGCAAGAACGGGACGGAGAAACACCATATATTTT
>TRBV5-4|TRBJ1-4|-|-
CASSFGGSKLFF
TGTGCCAGCAGCTTCGGGGGGTCAAAACTGTTTTTT
>TRBV18|TRBJ2-5|-|-
CASSPPNQETQYF
TGTGCCAGCTCACCCCCAAACCAAGAGACCCAGTACTTC
>TRBV6-1|TRBJ2-7|-|-
CASIDQAGGASYEQYF
TGTGCCAGCATAGACCAGGCCGGGGGCGCGTCCTACGAGCAGTACTTC
>TRBV3-1|TRBJ1-1|few|-
CASSHHGQNTEAFF
TGTGCCAGCAGCCACCACGGACAGAACACTGAAGCTTTCTTT
>TRBV20-1|TRBJ2-2|-|-
CSASKALNTGELFF
TGCAGTGCTAGTAAAGCGCTGAACACCGGGGAGCTGTTTTTT
>TRBV20-1|TRBJ2-7|few|-
CSARDPVRSAYEQYF
TGCAGTGCTAGAGACCCGGTCAGGTCTGCCTACGAGCAGTACTTC
>TRBV24-1|TRBJ2-1|-|TRBD1
CATSEAARTGRVNEQFF
TGTGCCACCAGTGAAGCCGCCCGGACAGGTAGGGTCAATGAGCAGTTCTTC
>TRBV4-3|TRBJ1-3|once|-
CASSQVGPHSGNTIYF
TGCGCCAGCAGCCAAGTGGGGCCTCACTCTGGAAACACCATATATTTT
>TRBV5-6|TRBJ2-2|-|-
CASSFSSQWELFF
TGTGCCAGCAGCTTTTCGTCCCAGTGGGAGCTGTTTTTT
>TRBV18|TRBJ2-2|few|TRBD1
CASSPPGTANTGELFF
TGTGCCAGCTCACCACCCGGGACAGCGAACACCGGGGAGCTGTTTTTT
>TRBV4-2|TRBJ2-1|-|TRBD2
CASSQDRAGAYNEQFF
TGTGCCAGCAGCCAAGATCGGGCGGGAGCCTACAATGAGCAGTTCTTC
>TRBV27|TRBJ1-5|-|-
CASSFAGAPNQPQHF
TGTGCCAGCAGTTTTGCAGGGGCTCCGAATCAGCCCCAGCATTTT
>TRBV5-1|TRBJ1-4|few|TRBD1
CASRQGAEKLFF
TGCGCCAGCAGACAGGGGGCGGAAAAACTGTTTTTT
>TRBV28|TRBJ2-2|-|-
CASSTLGDTGELFF
TGTGCCAGCAGTACCCTCGGGGATACCGGGGAGCTGTTTTTT
>TRBV6-5|TRBJ2-2|-|-
CTSSYSAVGGELFF
TGTACCAGCAGTTACTCAGCTGTTGGCGGGGAGCTGTTTTTT
>TRBV7-2|TRBJ1-3|-|-
CASSLELPGSSGNTIYF
TGTGCCAGCAGCTTAGAGCTCCCCGGGAGCTCTGGAAACACCATATATTTT
>TRBV20-1|TRBJ2-3|-|TRBD1
CSAETGVGTDTQYF
TGCAGTGCTGAGACAGGGGTCGGCACAGATACGCAGTATTTT